A single sample gave rise to the 30 T cell receptor beta chains below, sequenced in a study of T cells after yellow fever vaccination. TCRdb re-called the 5' RACE reads with MiXCR, one entry per CDR3 protein. Of 500,000 to 650,000 distinct CDR3 sequences listed, about 15% are singletons. The sample was PBMCs, taken 5 to 6 days after the first yellow fever vaccination. The receptor set was obtained from a man aged 18 to 29 who received the YFV17D yellow fever vaccine.

V is TRBV10-3 and J is TRBJ2-5, with 11 bases matching TRBD2. Trimming took 5 bases from V and 2 from J; bases not matched to a gene: 4. CDR1 is ENHRY and CDR2 is SYGVKD in the germline V gene. This CDR3 is 15 amino acids long. CDR3 amino acids: CAISLGLAVQETQYF. CDR3 in DNA: TGTGCCATCAGTTTGGGACTAGCGGTACAAGAGACCCAGTACTTC.

V usage is TRBV6-1 and J usage is TRBJ2-2, with TRBD1 matching over 7 bases. V was pared by 7 bases and J by 4 bases, with 9 bases of the junction left unmatched. There are 15 residues in the CDR3. CDR1 is MNHNS and CDR2 is SASEGT in the germline V gene. The CDR3: CASTQGDRATGELFF. The CDR3 nucleotides read TGTGCCAGCACCCAAGGAGACAGGGCCACCGGGGAGCTGTTTTTT.

This clonotype was seen a handful of times. V usage is TRBV7-6 and J usage is TRBJ1-6; no definite D call. The CDR3 loop spans 16 amino acids. V lost 7 bases to trimming and J lost 7 bases, with 20 bases between them. The germline gives CDR1 SGHVS, CDR2 FNYEAQ. The CDR3 reads CASTLQQYGSNSPLHF. The DNA for the CDR3 is TGTGCCAGCACCCTCCAGCAGTACGGGTCCAATTCACCCCTCCACTTT.

This clonotype was observed a few times. The chain employs TRBV12-3 or TRBV12-4 and TRBJ2-5; TRBD2 matches at 13 bases. This CDR3 region has 19 residues. The junction had 18 bases not matched to a gene; V was cut back by 6 bases and J by 5 bases. In nucleotides, the CDR3 is TGTGCCAGCAGCCGAAAACGACTAGCGGGGGGCGAGATCGGGGAGACCCAGTACTTC. Translating gives CASSRKRLAGGEIGETQYF.

This clonotype was picked up many times. The gene calls are TRBV5-6 and TRBJ1-1; tentative D call: TRBD1 (5 bases). The CDR3 length is 14 residues. V was clipped by 0 bases and J by 1 base, with 7 bases between them. CDR1 is SGHDT and CDR2 is YYEEEE in the germline V gene. The CDR3 nucleotides read TGTGCCAGCAGCTTGGAGGGGCGGAACACTGAAGCTTTCTTT. Its protein product is CASSLEGRNTEAFF.

The rearrangement joins TRBV27 to TRBJ2-7; 8 nucleotides agree with TRBD1. Trimming at V came to 10 bases and at J to 7 bases, leaving 12 bases not matched to a gene. Germline CDR1 and CDR2: MNHEY and SMNVEV (reference sequence). This CDR3 spans 13 amino acids. For the CDR3, the DNA is TGTGCCACCCATCGGACAGGGATGAGGGAGCAGTACTTC. It translates to CATHRTGMREQYF.

The chain employs TRBV11-2 and TRBJ2-3; 13 bases fit TRBD2. After removal of 5 bases from V and 3 bases from J, the junction contained 5 bases not matched to a gene. Germline-derived CDR1 and CDR2 are SGHAT and FQNNGV. The CDR3 consists of 16 residues. The CDR3 DNA follows: TGTGCCAGCAGCCCACTAGCGGGGGGGCGGACAGATACGCAGTATTTT. Translated: CASSPLAGGRTDTQYF. The variable domain in full, with the rest retrieved from reference TRBV11-2 and TRBJ2-3, is EAGVAQSPRYKIIEKRQSVAFWCNPISGHATLYWYQQILGQGPKLLIQFQNNGVVDDSQLPKDRFSAERLKGVDSTLKIQPAKLEDSAVYLCASSPLAGGRTDTQYFGPGTRLTVL.

The V call is TRBV6-4, the J call TRBJ2-7; D is perhaps TRBD1 (6 bases). V was shortened by 8 bases and J by 0 bases, with 11 bases between the two germline ends. Germline V gene lookup returns CDR1 MRHNA and CDR2 SNTAGT. This CDR3 has 13 amino acids. DNA for the CDR3: TGTGCCAGCGGGGGCCGAAGCTCCTACGAGCAGTACGTC. Amino acid sequence: CASGGRSSYEQYV.

This clonotype was seen more than once but under ten times. The V gene is TRBV6-1, the J gene TRBJ2-2, with D unclear. The CDR3 covers 15 residues. CDR1 is MNHNS, CDR2 SASEGT, per germline. V was cut by 7 bases and J by 1 base, with 13 bases left in between. Here the CDR3 DNA reads TGTGCCAGCACCCCCCTAAACCTGAACACCGGGGAGCTGTTTTTT. It is translated as CASTPLNLNTGELFF.

V gene TRBV7-2 combines with J gene TRBJ2-7; TRBD2 matches at 12 bases. The germline gives CDR1 SGHTA, CDR2 FQGNSA. V lost 4 bases, J lost 2 bases, and 3 bases stayed unmatched. The CDR3 has 15 amino acids. The chain's CDR3 is CASSSRTSGAYEQYF. The DNA of the CDR3 is TGTGCCAGCAGCTCCCGGACTAGCGGGGCCTACGAGCAGTACTTC.

V is TRBV6-5 and J is TRBJ2-5, with 7 bases lining up with TRBD2. V lost 2 bases, J lost 2 bases, and 17 bases stayed unmatched. This CDR3 has 19 residues. Germline V gives CDR1 MNHEY, CDR2 SVGAGI. The DNA of the CDR3 is TGTGCCAGCAGTTACGGGGGGGAGACCAAGCTGACACAACAAGAGACCCAGTACTTC. Its protein is CASSYGGETKLTQQETQYF.

The chain combines TRBV5-1 with TRBJ2-7, with TRBD1 matching over 8 bases. CDR3 size: 15 residues. V shed 7 bases, J shed 5 bases, and the junction held 14 bases outside the gene matches. Germline-derived CDR1 and CDR2 are SGHRS and YFSETQ. The CDR3 loop reads CASSLRGPNWDEQYV. For the CDR3, the DNA is TGCGCCAGCTCCCTCAGGGGGCCAAATTGGGACGAGCAGTACGTC.

The chain links TRBV18 to TRBJ1-1, with TRBD1 identical over 11 bases. The germline CDR1 and CDR2 sequences are KGHSH and LQKENI. With 3 bases clipped from V and 4 bases from J, the junction kept 7 bases outside the gene matches. The CDR3 runs to 16 residues. The DNA for the CDR3 is TGTGCCAGCTCACCTTCGGGACAGGGGGTCTTCACTGAAGCTTTCTTT. Translated, it gives CASSPSGQGVFTEAFF.

The genes are TRBV5-1 and TRBJ2-7; possibly TRBD1 for D (5 bases). V lost 3 bases to trimming and J lost 10 bases, with 17 bases between them. Germline CDR1 and CDR2: SGHRS and YFSETQ. The CDR3 extends over 13 amino acids. The CDR3 bases are TGCGCCAGCAGCTACCAAAGCCCGACAGCCCAGTACTTC. Its translation is CASSYQSPTAQYF.

This clonotype was observed many times. V is TRBV5-1 and J is TRBJ2-7; D might be TRBD1 (7 bases). Germline V gene lookup returns CDR1 SGHRS and CDR2 YFSETQ. The V gene lost 4 bases and the J gene lost 7 bases, with 15 bases spanning the gap. CDR3 size: 13 residues. The CDR3: CASSLAGQFEQYF. The CDR3 coding sequence is TGCGCCAGCAGCCTCGCGGGACAGTTTGAGCAGTACTTC. Based on the CDR3 plus reference TRBV5-1 and TRBJ2-7, the full variable domain is KAGVTQTPRYLIKTRGQQVTLSCSPISGHRSVSWYQQTPGQGLQFLFEYFSETQRNKGNFPGRFSGRQFSNSRSEMNVSTLELGDSALYLCASSLAGQFEQYFGPGTRLTVT.

The V call is TRBV12-3 or TRBV12-4, the J call TRBJ2-2; 11 bases map to TRBD1. J gave up 5 bases and V 4 bases, and 3 bases lay outside the gene matches. The CDR3 length is 15 residues. This CDR3 is CASSWTGGGTGELFF. For the CDR3, the DNA is TGTGCCAGCAGTTGGACAGGGGGCGGTACCGGGGAGCTGTTTTTT.

The rearrangement joins TRBV6-2 or TRBV6-3 to TRBJ2-7, with D unresolved. The CDR3 loop spans 14 amino acids. CDR1 is MNHEY and CDR2 is SVGEGT in the germline V gene. Trimming removed 2 bases from V and 2 bases from J, with 10 bases in between. Here the CDR3 DNA reads TGTGCCAGCAGTTACGCAGAAATTACCTACGAGCAGTACGTC. This codes for CASSYAEITYEQYV.

The chain uses TRBV14 and TRBJ2-7; the D is unclear. Germline CDR1 and CDR2: SGHDN and FVKESK. The CDR3 has 14 residues. The V end was cut by 0 bases, the J end by 4 bases, with 10 bases between. This CDR3 reads CASSQDTLHYEQYF. Here the CDR3 DNA reads TGTGCCAGCAGCCAAGATACACTGCATTACGAGCAGTACTTC.

This clonotype was detected many times. J is TRBJ2-5 and V is TRBV20-1; tentative D call: TRBD2 (6 bases). Germline V gene lookup returns CDR1 DFQATT and CDR2 SNEGSKA (reference sequence). The CDR3 runs to 14 residues. V shed 0 bases and J shed 1 base, with 9 bases lying between them. The CDR3 reads CSAREVRGQETQYF. CDR3 sequence (DNA): TGCAGTGCTAGAGAGGTGCGGGGCCAAGAGACCCAGTACTTC.

This clonotype showed up just a few times. The rearrangement links TRBV5-1 to TRBJ2-5; TRBD2 might be the D (6 bases). The V end was cut by 6 bases, the J end by 5 bases, with 20 bases between. Germline CDR1 and CDR2: SGHRS and YFSETQ. This CDR3 region has 15 residues. CDR3 in DNA: TGCGCCAGCAATTCCGGGAGAGGAGCCGAGGAGACCCAGTACTTC. This gives the protein CASNSGRGAEETQYF.

This clonotype was recorded a few times. The rearrangement uses TRBV7-2 and TRBJ2-2, with 11 bases fitting TRBD1. The J segment lost 6 bases and the V segment lost 5 bases, leaving 5 bases of the junction unmatched. Germline V lookup: CDR1 SGHTA, CDR2 FQGNSA. This CDR3 comprises 15 residues. CDR3 protein: CASSLGQGGAGELFF. The CDR3 region has the DNA TGTGCCAGCAGCCTGGGACAGGGGGGGGCCGGGGAGCTGTTTTTT.

This clonotype came up a few times. The genes are TRBV4-3 and TRBJ2-3; 7 nucleotides line up with TRBD2. Trimming took 1 base from V and 2 from J; bases not matched to a gene: 12. CDR1 is LGHNA and CDR2 is YSLEER in the germline V gene. This CDR3 contains 18 residues. The CDR3 protein is CASSQGGSGAYITDTQYF. The CDR3 DNA sequence: TGCGCCAGCAGCCAAGGGGGGAGCGGGGCGTACATCACAGATACGCAGTATTTT.

The chain has TRBV2 and TRBJ2-5; perhaps TRBD1 as D (6 bases). Germline CDR1 reads SNHLY; CDR2 reads FYNNEI. There are 14 residues in the CDR3. V lost 2 bases, J lost 4 bases, and 11 bases lay in between. DNA of the CDR3: TGTGCCAGCAGTGAATTTGGGGGCGCAGAGACCCAGTACTTC. It encodes CASSEFGGAETQYF.

This clonotype came up many times. This chain links TRBV12-3 or TRBV12-4 with TRBJ2-7; D call uncertain. The CDR3 has 13 residues. V was cut by 2 bases and J by 5 bases, with 10 bases left in between. This CDR3 reads CASSLSFTDEQYF. The CDR3, as DNA: TGTGCCAGCAGTTTAAGTTTTACAGACGAGCAGTACTTC.

The rearrangement links TRBV4-1 to TRBJ2-2; D is undetermined. This CDR3 is 15 amino acids long. V lost 3 bases and J lost 6, with 14 bases in between. Germline values: CDR1 MGHRA, CDR2 YSYEKL. CDR3 amino acids: CASSQPLRSSGELFF. CDR3 DNA sequence: TGCGCCAGCAGCCAGCCCCTGAGGTCCTCCGGGGAGCTGTTTTTT.

This clonotype was counted a few times. The V and J genes are TRBV5-1 and TRBJ2-7; tentatively, D is TRBD1 (6 bases). This CDR3 has 14 residues. V was trimmed by 2 bases and J by 5 bases, leaving 14 bases between them. Looked up from germline, CDR1 is SGHRS and CDR2 is YFSETQ. CDR3 DNA: TGCGCCAGCAGCTTCGACAGGCCAGGCGACGAGCAGTACTTC. Translated: CASSFDRPGDEQYF.

There are many counts of this clonotype. The chain employs TRBV5-1 and TRBJ1-6; TRBD1 matches 10 bases. In germline, CDR1 is SGHRS, CDR2 YFSETQ. J gave up 7 bases and V 6 bases, and 7 bases lay outside the gene matches. This CDR3 spans 15 amino acids. This CDR3 reads CASTPQDRGNSPLHF. In DNA form, the CDR3 reads TGCGCCAGCACCCCACAGGACAGGGGGAATTCACCCCTCCACTTT.

There are many counts of this clonotype. The J gene is TRBJ1-2, the V gene TRBV12-3 or TRBV12-4, with D unresolved. V gave up 6 bases and J gave up 8 bases, with 19 bases separating them. The CDR3 spans 14 residues. The CDR3 DNA reads TGTGCCAGCAGGGACGAGGACGGTGCTGGAGGCTACACCTTC. Its translation: CASRDEDGAGGYTF.

V usage is TRBV6-1 and J usage is TRBJ2-7, with 11 bases identical to TRBD1. The CDR3 extends over 18 amino acids. CDR1 MNHNS and CDR2 SASEGT come from the germline V gene. The junction had 17 bases not matched to a gene; V was cut back by 6 bases and J by 4 bases. The CDR3 sequence is CASSTNVLGDRGTYEQYV. As DNA, the CDR3 is TGTGCCAGCAGCACAAACGTTCTCGGGGACAGGGGGACTTACGAGCAGTACGTC.

The V and J genes are TRBV23-1 and TRBJ1-2; D not certain. TRBV23-1 is given ORF status, its function remaining uncertain. The CDR3 spans 10 residues. V shed 2 bases and J shed 8 bases, with 3 bases lying between them. The CDR3 coding sequence is TGCGCCAGCAGTCAAAAAGGCTACACCTTC. Translated: CASSQKGYTF.